These 13 T cell receptor beta chains were all obtained from the same sample, sequenced in a study of cytomegalovirus exposure and HLA in healthy donors. PCR was performed using 60 Vbeta and 13 Jbeta primers. Produced via immunoSEQ multiplex PCR; TCRdb's table is partial and in-frame only. The sample lists some 140,000 clones, 65% to 70% occurring once. Specimen: PBMCs. The source of these receptors is a human donor in good health.

The chain couples TRBV5-1 to TRBJ2-1, with D perhaps TRBD2 (6 bases). The V end lost 6 bases, the J end lost 0 bases, and 10 bases lay between the germline ends. Germline V CDR1 and CDR2: SGHRS, YFSETQ. This CDR3 has 14 residues. CDR3 nucleotides: TGCGCCAGCACCAAGGACTACTCCTACAATGAGCAGTTCTTC. It yields the protein CASTKDYSYNEQFF.

V usage is TRBV4-1 and J usage is TRBJ1-1; no clear D. Trimming cost V 0 bases and J 3 bases, with 5 bases left between them. The CDR3 spans 13 residues. Germline values: CDR1 MGHRA, CDR2 YSYEKL. This CDR3 is CASSQDRDTEAFF. CDR3 coding DNA: TGCGCCAGCAGCCAAGATCGGGACACTGAAGCTTTCTTT.

This chain uses TRBV6-5 with TRBJ2-7; 7 bases map to TRBD2. Germline V gene sequence: CDR1 MNHEY, CDR2 SVGAGI. The V and J ends lost 7 bases and 1 base, in that order; junction bases with no gene match: 7. The CDR3 has 14 residues. This chain's CDR3 is CASKRLALSYEQYF. CDR3 bases: TGTGCCAGCAAGAGACTAGCCTTATCCTACGAGCAGTACTTC.

The V call is TRBV15, the J call TRBJ1-2; D is undetermined. This CDR3 has 13 residues. CDR1 and CDR2 from the germline V gene are LNHNV and YYDKDF (reference sequence). The germline V and J ends were trimmed by 0 bases and 6 bases, with 8 bases remaining between them. The CDR3 DNA is TGTGCCACCAGCAGAGAGGAGGGAGATGGCTACACCTTC. Translation gives CATSREEGDGYTF.

CDR3 amino acids: CASSQNRGTEAFF. The CDR3 bases are TGCGCCAGCAGCCAAAATCGGGGCACTGAAGCTTTCTTT. This sequence joins TRBV4-1 and TRBJ1-1; the D is unclear. Germline lookup yields CDR1 MGHRA and CDR2 YSYEKL. Trimming took off 2 bases at V and 4 bases at J, with 8 bases between the two ends. The CDR3 totals 13 residues.

The V call is TRBV28, the J call TRBJ2-5; 8 nucleotides align to TRBD1. Germline values: CDR1 MDHEN, CDR2 SYDVKM. This CDR3 is built from 14 residues. J lost 4 bases, V lost 5 bases, and 6 bases had no gene match. The CDR3 is CASSTTGAGETQYF. CDR3 DNA sequence: TGTGCCAGCAGTACGACAGGGGCGGGAGAGACCCAGTACTTC.

CDR3 sequence: CASSQTGAAYEQYF. DNA of the CDR3: TGCGCCAGCAGCCAGACAGGGGCGGCCTACGAGCAGTACTTC. The chain joins TRBV4-1 to TRBJ2-7; 8 bases map to TRBD1. The V segment lost 3 bases and the J segment 2 bases; nucleotides outside the gene matches: 3. The CDR3 spans 14 residues. CDR1 is MGHRA, CDR2 YSYEKL, per germline.

This clone was detected a few times. The chain recombines TRBV9 with TRBJ2-7; 7 positions match TRBD2. The CDR3 spans 15 residues. CDR1 SGDLS and CDR2 YYNGEE come from the germline V gene. V lost 4 bases, J lost 5 bases, and 12 bases stayed unmatched. CDR3 loop: CASSQIGAGVNEQYF. CDR3 DNA sequence: TGTGCCAGCAGCCAAATAGGGGCGGGAGTAAACGAGCAGTACTTC. Based on the CDR3 plus reference TRBV9 and TRBJ2-7, the full variable domain is DSGVTQTPKHLITATGQRVTLRCSPRSGDLSVYWYQQSLDQGLQFLIQYYNGEERAKGNILERFSAQQFPDLHSELNLSSLELGDSALYFCASSQIGAGVNEQYFGPGTRLTVT.

The chain joins TRBV7-8 to TRBJ1-4, with 7 bases lining up with TRBD1. The V and J ends lost 5 bases and 5 bases, in that order; junction bases with no gene match: 8. The V gene's germline CDR1 is SGHVS and CDR2 FQNEAQ. The CDR3 extends over 15 amino acids. CDR3 region: CASSRSGTANEKLFF. CDR3 sequence (DNA): TGTGCCAGCAGCCGTTCCGGGACAGCAAATGAAAAACTGTTTTTT.

The chain joins TRBV28 to TRBJ2-1, with a tentative D call TRBD2 (6 bases). The germline V gene has CDR1 MDHEN and CDR2 SYDVKM. The V and J ends lost 6 bases and 8 bases respectively, with 14 bases between them. The CDR3 has 13 amino acids. DNA of the CDR3: TGTGCCAGCAGCCCTTTCGGGGAGGATGAGCAGTTCTTC. Translated: CASSPFGEDEQFF.

This chain joins TRBV6-1 and TRBJ2-7; TRBD2 matches 10 bases. The germline CDR1 and CDR2 sequences are MNHNS and SASEGT. The CDR3 covers 14 residues. Trimming cost V 7 bases and J 2 bases; bases outside gene matches: 5. The CDR3 nucleotides read TGTGCCAGCATCCGGACTAGCGGCACCTACGAGCAGTACTTC. Its translation: CASIRTSGTYEQYF.

The chain uses TRBV19 and TRBJ2-7; 12 bases line up with TRBD2. The CDR3 consists of 16 residues. Trimming removed 4 bases from V and 0 bases from J; junction bases left unmatched: 4. CDR1 and CDR2 from the germline V gene are LNHDA and SQIVND (reference sequence). In DNA, the CDR3 is TGTGCCAGTAGTACTAGCGGGAGGGCCCACTCCTACGAGCAGTACTTC. Protein sequence: CASSTSGRAHSYEQYF.

This clone appeared once. The V call is TRBV28, the J call TRBJ2-5; 10 bases fit TRBD2. The germline CDR1 and CDR2 sequences are MDHEN and SYDVKM. V trimming: 3 bases; J trimming: 4 bases; junction bases outside the gene matches: 11. The CDR3 has 17 amino acids. Here the CDR3 reads CASSFIEVVAGGETQYF. CDR3 nucleotide sequence: TGTGCCAGCAGTTTCATTGAGGTTGTAGCGGGAGGAGAGACCCAGTACTTC.